This T cell receptor (beta chain) was obtained from a study of read filtering for tumor transcriptome and immune sequencing. Study at large: Per sample, TCR-region reads ranged about 4.05 to 10.27 million by IR-seq, 85 to 1273 by RNA-seq.

The study's findings and limits: Even smaller IR-seq throughput identified most shared clonotypes.

At the time of active disease, bone marrow was collected from every patient. From about 400 ng of RNA, a library with molecular barcoded alpha/delta and beta/gamma adaptors was made. TCRdb fed the reads into MiXCR, producing one record per CDR3 protein. The sample contains 50,000 or so distinct CDR3 sequences, roughly an eighth of which appear only once. V lost 0 bases to trimming and J lost 4 bases, with 18 bases between them. The CDR3 totals 17 residues. Germline V gene sequence: CDR1 LGHNA, CDR2 YNFKEQ. The table lists this clonotype with a few counts. Its matching antigen is unknown. The specimen was a population of CD138-negative cells sorted from bone marrow. The clonotype was recovered from a donor at least 40 years old with multiple myeloma. The rearrangement uses TRBV4-2 and TRBJ1-2; perhaps TRBD1 as D (6 bases). The CDR3 protein is CASSQDSSGTHLYGYTF. The DNA for the CDR3 is TGTGCCAGCAGCCAAGATTCATCCGGGACACACCTCTATGGCTACACCTTC.